The entry below gives a single TCR beta chain sequence along with its context. The data belong to a study of blood T cell repertoires in COVID-19. The V gene end was trimmed by 6 bases and the J gene end by 4 bases; junction bases not matched to a gene: 7. The germline V gene encodes CDR1 SEHNR and CDR2 FQNEAQ (reference sequence). The CDR3 spans 15 residues. Assay used: immunoSEQ multiplex PCR; TCRdb lists only in-frame clones, some missing. The sample lists approximately 20,000 clones, about 82% occurring once. This receptor was obtained from a man older than 75 with acute or convalescent COVID-19. Sequencing used peripheral blood. V and J are TRBV7-9 and TRBJ1-2; 11 bases agree with TRBD1. The CDR3 DNA follows: TGTGCCAGCAGTCCAGGGACAGGGGGTCCCTATGGCTACACCTTC. Protein sequence: CASSPGTGGPYGYTF.